The present T cell receptor (beta chain) was sequenced within a study of blood T cells in healthy people across ages. This CDR3 is built from 19 residues. V trimming: 0 bases; J trimming: 0 bases; junction bases outside the gene matches: 13. Germline V lookup: CDR1 SGHKS, CDR2 YYEKEE (reference sequence). Primers used in a second PCR of roughly 6 to 11 cycles were a sample-barcoded 5' primer and a J-beta primer mix. In TCRdb, the 5' RACE reads were re-called with MiXCR into one record per CDR3 protein. The sample lists 700,000 to 900,000 distinct CDR3 sequences; about 55% were seen once. Sequenced material: blood. V gene TRBV5-5 combines with J gene TRBJ2-7, with 9 bases matching TRBD2. The TCR originated in an older man in good health. For the CDR3, the DNA is TGTGCCAGCAGCTTGGTCGTTTCGGCGGGAGGGCCCAGCTCCTACGAGCAGTACTTC. Translated, it gives CASSLVVSAGGPSSYEQYF.